The clone carrying this T cell receptor (beta chain) was observed many times. This record belongs to a study of T-cell reconstitution after alpha-beta-depleted transplantation in children. The CDR3 length is 14 residues. CDR1 and CDR2 from the germline V gene are SQVTM and ANQGSEA. Trimming left V 3 bases short and J 6 bases short, with 15 bases between. Unique molecular identifiers were built into the TCRbeta library. TCRdb redid the calling of the PCR reads with MiXCR, one entry per CDR3 protein. The sample has about 640,000 distinct CDR3 sequences, around 13% seen once. The rearrangement links TRBV29-1 to TRBJ2-1, with D maybe TRBD2 (6 bases). The receptor was isolated from a male patient aged 5 to 17 who had a stem cell transplant for acute myeloid leukemia, so the T cells may come from the graft donor. The sample was PBMCs, mostly from graft donor cells, taken 360 days after TCRalphabeta/CD19-depleted stem cell transplant. The CDR3 nucleotides are TGCAGCGTTGATGGGGACTCCGGATTCAATGAGCAGTTCTTC. Translation: CSVDGDSGFNEQFF.